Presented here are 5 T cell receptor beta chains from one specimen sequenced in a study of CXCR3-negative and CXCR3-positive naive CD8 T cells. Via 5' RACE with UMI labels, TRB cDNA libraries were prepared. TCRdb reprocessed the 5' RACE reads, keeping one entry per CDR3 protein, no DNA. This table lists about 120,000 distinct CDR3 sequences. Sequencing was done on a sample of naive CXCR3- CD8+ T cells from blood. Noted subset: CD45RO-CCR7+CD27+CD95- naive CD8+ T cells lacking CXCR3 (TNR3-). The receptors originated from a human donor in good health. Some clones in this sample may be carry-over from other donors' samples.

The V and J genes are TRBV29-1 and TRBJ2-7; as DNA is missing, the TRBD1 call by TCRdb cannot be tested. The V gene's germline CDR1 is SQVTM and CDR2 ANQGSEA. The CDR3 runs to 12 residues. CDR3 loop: CSVETASYEQYF.

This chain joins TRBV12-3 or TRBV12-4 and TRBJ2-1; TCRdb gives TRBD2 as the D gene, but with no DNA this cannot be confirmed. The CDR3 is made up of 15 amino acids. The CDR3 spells CASSLLLGVGNEQFF.

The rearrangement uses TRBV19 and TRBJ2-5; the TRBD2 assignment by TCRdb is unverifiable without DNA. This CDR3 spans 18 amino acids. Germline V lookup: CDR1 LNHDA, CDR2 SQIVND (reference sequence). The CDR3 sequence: CASSPPHAAGRIQETQYF.

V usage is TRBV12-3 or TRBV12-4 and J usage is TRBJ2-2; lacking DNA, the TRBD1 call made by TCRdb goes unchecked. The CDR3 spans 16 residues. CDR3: CASAGTGGTNTGELFF.

The CDR3 loop reads CASSSGLADTDTQYF. The chain employs TRBV12-3 or TRBV12-4 and TRBJ2-3; TCRdb lists TRBD2, though no DNA is available to test this call. This CDR3 contains 15 residues.